These 2 T cell receptor beta chains were sequenced from one sample in a study of OX40 agonist ivuxolimab in advanced cancers. Clones were sequenced by immunoSEQ multiplex PCR, and TCRdb holds only the in-frame ones, with some missing. The sample includes around 37,000 clones, around four fifths of them seen just once. The sequencing here drew on CD4+ or CD8+ T cells sorted from blood, taken in a trial of the OX40 agonist ivuxolimab. These receptors were taken from an adult with an advanced solid tumor such as melanoma, head and neck, liver or kidney cancer.

The V and J genes are TRBV5-1 and TRBJ1-1; D gene uncertain. Trimming left V 4 bases short and J 5 bases short, with 9 bases between. CDR3 length equals 12 residues. Germline V CDR1 and CDR2: SGHRS, YFSETQ. The CDR3 DNA is TGCGCCAGCAGCGGGTTCAAGACTGAAGCTTTCTTT. Translated: CASSGFKTEAFF.

The V gene is TRBV9, the J gene TRBJ1-1; unclear D gene. The CDR3 length is 13 residues. V lost 4 bases and J 3 bases, leaving 10 bases between the germline ends. CDR1 and CDR2 from the germline V gene are SGDLS and YYNGEE. CDR3: CASSSRGYTEAFF. Here the CDR3 DNA reads TGTGCCAGCAGCTCCCGTGGGTACACTGAAGCTTTCTTT.